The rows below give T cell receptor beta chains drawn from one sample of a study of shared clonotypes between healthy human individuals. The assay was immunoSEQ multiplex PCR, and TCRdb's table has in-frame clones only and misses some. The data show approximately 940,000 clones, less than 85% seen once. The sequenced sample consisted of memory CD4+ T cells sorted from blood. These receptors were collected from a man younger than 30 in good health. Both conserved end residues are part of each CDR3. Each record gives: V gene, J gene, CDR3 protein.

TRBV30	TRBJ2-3	CAWTPPGGPFVDTQYF
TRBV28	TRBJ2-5	CASSPAGGGQETQYF
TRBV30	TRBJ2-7	CAWTGSHEQYF
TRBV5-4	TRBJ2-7	CASSETGTGNYEQYF
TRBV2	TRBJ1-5	CASMGQLNQPQHF
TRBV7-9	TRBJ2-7	CASSLSGLGISEQYF
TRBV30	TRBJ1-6	CAWSVFGRGSPLHF
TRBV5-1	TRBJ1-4	CASRPDRYSTNEKLFF
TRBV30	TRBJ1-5	CAWSVDGYQPQHF
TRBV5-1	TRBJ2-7	CASSQGTGSGYEQYF
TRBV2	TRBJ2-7	CASKGQGAYEQYF
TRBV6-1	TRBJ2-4	CASSERGAANIQYF
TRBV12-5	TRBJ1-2	CASGSGQGGYGYTF
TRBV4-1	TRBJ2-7	CASSQGWGEQYF
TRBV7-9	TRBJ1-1	CASSSQGAHTEAFF
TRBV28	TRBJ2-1	CASRAGGDAYNEQFF
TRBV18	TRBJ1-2	CASSPDRDYGYTF
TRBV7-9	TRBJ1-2	CASRRKGTLRGYTF
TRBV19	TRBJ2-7	CASSIQEGPTYEQYF
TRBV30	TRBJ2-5	CAWSAAPGSKTQYF
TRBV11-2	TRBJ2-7	CASSWMGPYEQYF
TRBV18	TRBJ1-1	CASSPKQGTEAFF
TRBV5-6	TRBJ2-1	CASSLASPSSEQFF
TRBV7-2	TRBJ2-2	CASSPPSGNTGELFF
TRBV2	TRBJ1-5	CASRQAQSNQPQHF
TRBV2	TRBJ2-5	CASSLQGYRETQYF
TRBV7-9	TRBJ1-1	CASSLDTKMNTEAFF
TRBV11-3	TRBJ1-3	CASSNRDLDTIYF
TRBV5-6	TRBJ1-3	CASSLRGTSSGNTIYF
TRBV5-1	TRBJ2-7	CASSPVPSGGTYEQYF
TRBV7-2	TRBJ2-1	CASSVLGQGGTNEQFF
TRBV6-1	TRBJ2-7	CASSEQPSSYEQYF
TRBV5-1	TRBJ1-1	CASSYETGRSTEAFF
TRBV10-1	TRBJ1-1	CASSSDWNTEAFF
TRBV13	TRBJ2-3	CASSLATGGGTDTQYF
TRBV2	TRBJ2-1	CASSIVYGEQFF
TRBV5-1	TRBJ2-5	CASNNPGGQETQYF
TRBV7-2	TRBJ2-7	CASSFGTSGEGYF
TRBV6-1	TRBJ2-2	CASSEQGFAGELFF
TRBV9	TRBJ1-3	CASSVGEGLFYSIYF
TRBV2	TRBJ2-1	CASSGTSSYNEQFF
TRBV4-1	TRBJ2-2	CASSHTPGLLNTGELFF
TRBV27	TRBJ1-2	CASSRLPGQGSFYGYTF
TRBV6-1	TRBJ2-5	CASSEPGQGRNLRKTQYF
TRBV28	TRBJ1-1	CASSPITRTVLKAFF
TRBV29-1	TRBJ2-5	CSVVPSDRRKTQYF
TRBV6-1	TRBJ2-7	CASSDSGSYYEQYF
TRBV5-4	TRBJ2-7	CASSLGQANYEQYF
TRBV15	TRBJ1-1	CATSRDGSGRTNTEAFF
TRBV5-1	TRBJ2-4	CASSLTGTKNIQYF
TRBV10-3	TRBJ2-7	CAISDPRHLYEQYF
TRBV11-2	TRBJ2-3	CASSSGLSDTQYF
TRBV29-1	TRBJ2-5	CSVPLLGETQYF
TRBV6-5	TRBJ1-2	CASSYSTGSDGYTF
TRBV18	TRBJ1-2	CASSGQGATNYGYTF
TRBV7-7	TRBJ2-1	CASSLDTSGNEQFF
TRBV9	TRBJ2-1	CASSTSGGYNEQFF